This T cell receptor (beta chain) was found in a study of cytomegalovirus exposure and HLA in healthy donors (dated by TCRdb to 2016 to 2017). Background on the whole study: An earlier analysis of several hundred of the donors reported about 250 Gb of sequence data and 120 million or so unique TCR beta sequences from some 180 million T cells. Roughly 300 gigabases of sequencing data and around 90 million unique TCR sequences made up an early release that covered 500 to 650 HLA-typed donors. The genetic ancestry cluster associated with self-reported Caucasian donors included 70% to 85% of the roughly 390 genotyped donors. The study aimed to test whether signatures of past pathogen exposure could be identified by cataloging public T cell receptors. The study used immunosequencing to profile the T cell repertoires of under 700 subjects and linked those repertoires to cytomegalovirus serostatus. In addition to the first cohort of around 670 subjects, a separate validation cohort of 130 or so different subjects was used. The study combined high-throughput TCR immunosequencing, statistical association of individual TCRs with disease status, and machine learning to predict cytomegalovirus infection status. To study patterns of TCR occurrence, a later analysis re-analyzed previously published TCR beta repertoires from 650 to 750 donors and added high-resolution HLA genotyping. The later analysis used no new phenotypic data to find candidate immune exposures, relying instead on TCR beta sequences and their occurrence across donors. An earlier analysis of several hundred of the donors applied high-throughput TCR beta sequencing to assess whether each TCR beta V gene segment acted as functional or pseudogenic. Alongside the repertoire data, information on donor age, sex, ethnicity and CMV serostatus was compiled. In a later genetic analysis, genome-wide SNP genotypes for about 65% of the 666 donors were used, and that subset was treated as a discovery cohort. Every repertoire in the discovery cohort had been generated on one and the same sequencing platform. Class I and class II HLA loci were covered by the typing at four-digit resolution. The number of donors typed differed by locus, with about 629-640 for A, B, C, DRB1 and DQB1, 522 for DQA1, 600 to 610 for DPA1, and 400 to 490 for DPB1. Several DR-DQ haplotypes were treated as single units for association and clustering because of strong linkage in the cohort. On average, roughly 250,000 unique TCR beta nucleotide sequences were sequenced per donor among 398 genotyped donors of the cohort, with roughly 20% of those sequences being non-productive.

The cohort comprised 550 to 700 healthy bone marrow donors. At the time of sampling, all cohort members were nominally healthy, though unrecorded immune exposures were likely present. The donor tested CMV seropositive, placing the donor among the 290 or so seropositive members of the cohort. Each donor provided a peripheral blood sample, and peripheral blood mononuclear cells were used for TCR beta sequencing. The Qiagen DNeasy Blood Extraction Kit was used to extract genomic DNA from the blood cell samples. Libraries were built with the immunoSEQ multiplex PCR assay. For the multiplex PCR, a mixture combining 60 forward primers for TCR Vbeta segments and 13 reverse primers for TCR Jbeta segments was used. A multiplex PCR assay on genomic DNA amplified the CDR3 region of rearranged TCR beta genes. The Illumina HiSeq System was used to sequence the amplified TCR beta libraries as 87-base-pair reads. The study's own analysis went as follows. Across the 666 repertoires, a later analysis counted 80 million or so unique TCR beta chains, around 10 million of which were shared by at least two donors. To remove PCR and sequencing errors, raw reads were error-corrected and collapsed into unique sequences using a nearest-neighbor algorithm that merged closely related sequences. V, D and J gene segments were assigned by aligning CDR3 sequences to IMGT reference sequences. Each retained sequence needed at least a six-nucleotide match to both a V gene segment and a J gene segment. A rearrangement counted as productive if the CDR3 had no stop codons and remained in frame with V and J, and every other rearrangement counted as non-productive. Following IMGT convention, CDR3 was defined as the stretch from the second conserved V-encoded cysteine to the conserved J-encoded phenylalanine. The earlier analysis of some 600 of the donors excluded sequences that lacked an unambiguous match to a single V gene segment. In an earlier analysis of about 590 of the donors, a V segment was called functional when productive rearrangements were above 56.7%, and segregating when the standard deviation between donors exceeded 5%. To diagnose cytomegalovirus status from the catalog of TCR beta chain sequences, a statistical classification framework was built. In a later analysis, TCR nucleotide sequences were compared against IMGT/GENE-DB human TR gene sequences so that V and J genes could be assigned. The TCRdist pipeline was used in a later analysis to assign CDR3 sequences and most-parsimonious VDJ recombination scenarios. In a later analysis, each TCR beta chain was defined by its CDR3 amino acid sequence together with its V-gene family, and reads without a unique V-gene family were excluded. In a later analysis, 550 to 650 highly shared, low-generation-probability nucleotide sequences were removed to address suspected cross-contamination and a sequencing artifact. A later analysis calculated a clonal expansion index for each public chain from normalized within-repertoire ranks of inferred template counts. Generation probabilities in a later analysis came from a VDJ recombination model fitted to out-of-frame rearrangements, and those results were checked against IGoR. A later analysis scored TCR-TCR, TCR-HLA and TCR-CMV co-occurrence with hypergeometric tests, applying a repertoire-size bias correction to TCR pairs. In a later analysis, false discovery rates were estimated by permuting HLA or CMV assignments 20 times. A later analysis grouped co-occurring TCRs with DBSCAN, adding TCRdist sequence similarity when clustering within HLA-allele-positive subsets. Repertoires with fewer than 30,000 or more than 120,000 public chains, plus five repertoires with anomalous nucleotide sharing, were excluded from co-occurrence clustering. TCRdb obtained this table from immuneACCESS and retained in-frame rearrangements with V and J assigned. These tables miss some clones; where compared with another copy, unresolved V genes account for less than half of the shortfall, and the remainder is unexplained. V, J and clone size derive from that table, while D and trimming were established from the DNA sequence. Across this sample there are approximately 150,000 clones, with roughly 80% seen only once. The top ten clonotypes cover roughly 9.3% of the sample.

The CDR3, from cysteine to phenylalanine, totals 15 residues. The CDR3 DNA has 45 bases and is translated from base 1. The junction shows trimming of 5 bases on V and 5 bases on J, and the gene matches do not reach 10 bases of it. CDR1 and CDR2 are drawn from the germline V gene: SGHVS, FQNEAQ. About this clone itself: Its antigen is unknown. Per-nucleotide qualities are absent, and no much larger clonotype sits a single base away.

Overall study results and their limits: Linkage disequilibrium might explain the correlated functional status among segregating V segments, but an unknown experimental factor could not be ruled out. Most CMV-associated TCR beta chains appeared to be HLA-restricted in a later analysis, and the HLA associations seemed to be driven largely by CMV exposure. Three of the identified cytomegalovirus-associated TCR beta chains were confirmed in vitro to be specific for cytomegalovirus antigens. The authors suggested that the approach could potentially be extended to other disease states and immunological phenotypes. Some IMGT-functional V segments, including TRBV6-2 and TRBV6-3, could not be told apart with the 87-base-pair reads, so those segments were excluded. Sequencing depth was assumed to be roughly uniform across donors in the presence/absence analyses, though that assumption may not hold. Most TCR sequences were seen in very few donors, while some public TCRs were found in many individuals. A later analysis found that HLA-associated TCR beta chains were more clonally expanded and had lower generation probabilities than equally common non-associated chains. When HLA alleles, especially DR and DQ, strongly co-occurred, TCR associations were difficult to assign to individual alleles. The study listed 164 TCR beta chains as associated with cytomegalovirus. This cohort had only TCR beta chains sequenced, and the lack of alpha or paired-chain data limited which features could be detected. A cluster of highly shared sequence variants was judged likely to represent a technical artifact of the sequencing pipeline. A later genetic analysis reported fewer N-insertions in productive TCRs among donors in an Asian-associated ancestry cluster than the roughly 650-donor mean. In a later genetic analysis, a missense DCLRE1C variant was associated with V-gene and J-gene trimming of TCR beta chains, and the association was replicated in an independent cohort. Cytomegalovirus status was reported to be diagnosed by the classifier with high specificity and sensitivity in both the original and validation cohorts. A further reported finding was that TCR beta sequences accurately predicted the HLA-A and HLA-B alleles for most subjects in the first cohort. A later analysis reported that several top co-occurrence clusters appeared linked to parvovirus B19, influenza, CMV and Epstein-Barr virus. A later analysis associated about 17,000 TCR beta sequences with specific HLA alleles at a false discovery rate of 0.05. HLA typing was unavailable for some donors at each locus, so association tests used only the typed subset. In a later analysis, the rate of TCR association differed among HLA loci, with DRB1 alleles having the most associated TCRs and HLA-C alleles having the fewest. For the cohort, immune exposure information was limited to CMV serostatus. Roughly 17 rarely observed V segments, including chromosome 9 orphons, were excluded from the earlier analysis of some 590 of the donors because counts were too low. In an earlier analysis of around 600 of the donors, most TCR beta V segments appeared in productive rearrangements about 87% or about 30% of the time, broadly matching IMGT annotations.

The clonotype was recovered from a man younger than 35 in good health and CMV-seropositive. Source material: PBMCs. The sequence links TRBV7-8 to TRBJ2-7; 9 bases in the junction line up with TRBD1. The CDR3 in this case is CASSTPGQGRDEQYF. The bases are TGTGCCAGCAGCACACCGGGACAGGGAAGGGACGAGCAGTACTTC. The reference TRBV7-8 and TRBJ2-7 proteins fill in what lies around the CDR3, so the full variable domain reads GAGVSQSPRYKVAKRGQDVALRCDPISGHVSLFWYQQALGQGPEFLTYFQNEAQLDKSGLPSDRFFAERPEGSVSTLKIQRTQQEDSAVYLCASSTPGQGRDEQYFGPGTRLTVT.